Included here is one TCR beta chain sequence, with context. Its antigen is unknown. This sample is drawn from a study of blood T cells in healthy people across ages. Regarding the study as a whole: Unsorted PBMC material precluded a definitive naive versus antigen-experienced comparison. The fall in TCR beta diversity per million T cells was roughly linear with age.

The CDR3 length is 14 residues. Looked up from germline, CDR1 is SGHRS and CDR2 is YFSETQ. A J-beta primer mix and a sample-barcoded 5' primer were used in a second PCR of roughly 7 to 12 cycles. TCRdb re-called the 5' RACE reads with MiXCR, one entry per CDR3 protein. The data contain roughly 2 million distinct CDR3 sequences, around 48% of them singletons. This TCR came from a woman between 35 and 50 years old in good health. This sequence joins TRBV5-1 and TRBJ2-5; 11 positions match TRBD2. Judging by the DNA end, TRBJ2-7 fits better; the J call may be wrong. Sequencing used blood. This CDR3 reads CASSLPGLAAEQYF. The CDR3 DNA sequence: TGCGCCAGCAGCCTCCCGGGACTAGCGGCCGAGCAGTACTTC.